This T cell receptor (beta chain) is drawn from a study of blood T cell repertoires in COVID-19. This CDR3 has 16 amino acids. Germline loops: CDR1 SGHRS, CDR2 YFSETQ. V trimming: 4 bases; J trimming: 4 bases; junction bases outside the gene matches: 8. In the original processing: The assay estimated nucleated cells by amplifying reference gene primers. Assay used: immunoSEQ multiplex PCR; TCRdb lists only in-frame clones, some missing. V, J and clone size were drawn from that table, and D and trimming were deduced from the DNA. The sample comprises about 190,000 clones, roughly 78% of which are singletons, and 2.8% rests with the top ten.

The sample was peripheral blood. The sequence came from a woman over 75 with active or convalescent COVID-19. The gene calls are TRBV5-1 and TRBJ2-5; 12 bases map to TRBD2. CDR3 loop: CASSRRLAGEGETQYF. The CDR3 region has the DNA TGCGCCAGCAGCCGAAGACTAGCGGGGGAGGGAGAGACCCAGTACTTC.